This T cell receptor (beta chain) was captured in a study of blood T cell repertoires in COVID-19 (dated by TCRdb to the early 2020s). In terms of the full investigation: The collaborator samples originated in the United States, Italy and Spain and spanned the acute and convalescent phases of COVID-19. The prospective study material was composed of cDNA or gDNA derived from T cells, B-cell-depleted T cells, or PBMCs. Subjects who had been exposed to COVID-19, were actively infected with it, or had recovered from it provided the deeply sampled blood TCRbeta repertoires that made up the dataset. The repertoires were released in a freely available public database intended as a resource for research on the immune response to SARS-CoV-2. Samples were obtained from the ongoing ImmuneRACE study (first 160 participants) and from about 1,300 subjects provided by 6 global collaborators. The sample metadata nearly always contained a de-identified subject ID, COVID-19 status, age in years and sex. Where available, HLA class I and class II types were obtained from metadata supplied by the sample provider rather than from assay-based typing.

The CDR3 starts with the cysteine, ends with the phenylalanine, and has 15 residues. Only the CDR3 DNA stays, 45 bases, in frame from base 1. The CDR1 and CDR2 encoded by the germline V gene are SGHRS and YFSETQ. Clipping removes 2 bases from V and 10 bases from J, with 9 as the unmatched junction base count. TCRbeta CDR3 regions were amplified from genomic DNA by means of the immunoSEQ Assay, a bias-controlled multiplex PCR. On the authors' methods: The number of nucleated cells in each sample was estimated from the amplification of reference gene primers within the assay. Sequence reads were collapsed and filtered to measure the absolute abundance of every unique TCRbeta CDR3 rearrangement. Productive Simpson clonality was computed per sample as the square root of Simpson's diversity index over productive rearrangements. The table comes from immuneACCESS by way of TCRdb, which keeps in-frame sequences with V and J called. Part of the clones is missing from these tables; in studies checked, under half for an unresolved V gene and the rest for unknown reasons. The V and J calls and clone size are taken from that table; D and trimming were inferred from the DNA. This sample holds approximately 250,000 clones; about 88% were observed only once. Clones ranked in the top ten supply roughly 14% of the sample.

The full study reports these points: The quantity of clinical and demographic metadata differed by source and by participant and was supplied without curation.

At one collaborating source in Seattle, patients were enrolled during active infection and were followed longitudinally through the course of disease. Whole blood was collected in K2EDTA tubes by collaborating institutions according to the institutions' own protocols. Collaborator samples were shipped for TCRbeta analysis as frozen whole blood, isolated PBMCs, or DNA extracted from either sample type. Regarding this clone: What antigen it recognizes has not been identified. No base quality information exists; no much larger clone differs at one position.

The chain is encoded by TRBV5-1 joined to TRBJ1-6; TRBD1 agrees with 7 junctional bases. The sequencing input was peripheral blood. The origin of this receptor is a woman in her 70s with COVID-19, enrolled during active disease. Here the CDR3 is given as CASSLVPGTESPLHF. The bases are TGCGCCAGCAGCTTAGTCCCCGGGACAGAATCACCCCTCCACTTT.